The following is a T cell receptor (beta chain) sequence with its context. Original processing methods: Reference gene primer amplification in the assay estimated nucleated cell counts. The table came from immunoSEQ multiplex PCR; TCRdb's copy has only in-frame clones and leaves some out. The D gene and trimming were derived from the DNA, and the V and J assignments and clone size from that table. The table shows 300,000 or so clones, with around 88% occurring only once. This sample was included in a study of blood T cell repertoires in COVID-19. Study at large: The United States, Italy and Spain were the sources of the acute and convalescent COVID-19 samples. Sources were T cells, B-cell-depleted T cells, or PBMCs; the material itself was cDNA or gDNA.

This clonotype was obtained from a woman aged 25 to 45 who had recovered from COVID-19. The sample was peripheral blood.

This CDR3 is CASSPTVNTEAFF. The CDR3 DNA reads TGTGCCAGCAGTCCGACAGTGAACACTGAAGCTTTCTTT. The gene calls are TRBV27 and TRBJ1-1; tentative D call: TRBD1 (5 bases). Per germline, CDR1 MNHEY and CDR2 SMNVEV (reference sequence). This CDR3 has 13 residues. V was shortened by 5 bases and J by 0 bases, with 7 bases between the two germline ends.